A single sample is the source of the 6 T cell receptor beta chains below, sequenced in a study of T cell repertoires in cytomegalovirus infection. Their specific antigens are unknown. In TCRdb, the reads were re-called with MiXCR into one record per CDR3 protein. The sample lists some 940,000 distinct CDR3 sequences; about 33% were seen once. The material sequenced was cultured CD8+ T cells from PBMCs, taken from culture after CMV antigen stimulation. These receptors were taken from a human donor in good health (CMV status not recorded). Some clones in this sample may be carry-over from other donors' samples.

The chain has TRBV18 and TRBJ1-5; 8 bases agree with TRBD1. With V trimmed by 6 bases and J by 7 bases, 14 bases remained unmatched. The CDR3 contains 16 residues. The germline V gene has CDR1 KGHSH and CDR2 LQKENI. The DNA for the CDR3 is TGTGCCAGCTCGCCAGCGGACAGGGAGTATCGGCAGCCCCAGCATTTT. Translated: CASSPADREYRQPQHF.

Remarks on this clonotype: The junction differs from germline at one of its ends, possibly a read error. The CDR3 DNA reads as TGTGTCAGCAGCTTAATACAGGGAGTTAACACTGAAGCTTTCTTT. This translates into CVSSLIQGVNTEAFF. The rearrangement uses TRBV7-9 and TRBJ1-1; the D gene is possibly TRBD1 (6 bases). The CDR3 is 15 residues long. From germline, CDR1 is SEHNR and CDR2 FQNEAQ (reference sequence). The whole variable domain, remainder taken from reference TRBV7-9 and TRBJ1-1, is DTGVSQNPRHKITKRGQNVTFRCDPISEHNRLYWYRQTLGQGPEFLTYFQNEAQLEKSRLLSDRFSAERPKGSFSTLEIQRTEQGDSAMYLCVSSLIQGVNTEAFFGQGTRLTVV.

The genes are TRBV27 and TRBJ1-2, with D unresolved. Germline V gene sequence: CDR1 MNHEY, CDR2 SMNVEV (reference sequence). The CDR3 spans 13 residues. V lost 6 bases to trimming and J lost 8 bases, with 16 bases between them. The CDR3 loop is CASRPSSASGYTF. The CDR3 coding sequence is TGTGCCAGCAGACCGAGCAGTGCGAGCGGCTACACCTTC.

The J gene is TRBJ1-4, the V gene TRBV7-6; perhaps TRBD1 as D (5 bases). The V end was cut by 7 bases, the J end by 6 bases, with 15 bases between. Germline V lookup: CDR1 SGHVS, CDR2 FNYEAQ. The CDR3 sequence is 14 residues long. CDR3: CASTRGSLDEKLFF. CDR3 in DNA: TGTGCCAGCACCCGGGGCTCTCTCGATGAAAAACTGTTTTTT.

This clonotype was seen a handful of times. The V gene is TRBV12-3 or TRBV12-4, the J gene TRBJ1-4; D is possibly TRBD1 (5 bases). This CDR3 has 14 amino acids. The V gene lost 6 bases and the J gene lost 10 bases, with 18 bases spanning the gap. The CDR3 region has the DNA TGTGCCAGCAGAGAAACAGGTGGTCGGGGAAAACTGTTTTTT. Residues: CASRETGGRGKLFF.

This chain connects TRBV5-6 to TRBJ1-2; possibly TRBD1 for D (5 bases). V dropped 4 bases and J dropped 1 base, with 11 bases sitting between them. This CDR3 spans 14 amino acids. Germline V lookup: CDR1 SGHDT, CDR2 YYEEEE. CDR3 sequence: CASSQGTFNYGYTF. DNA for the CDR3: TGTGCCAGCAGCCAAGGGACCTTTAACTATGGCTACACCTTC. Full variable domain (rest looked up from reference TRBV5-6 and TRBJ1-2): DAGVTQSPTHLIKTRGQQVTLRCSPKSGHDTVSWYQQALGQGPQFIFQYYEEEERQRGNFPDRFSGHQFPNYSSELNVNALLLGDSALYLCASSQGTFNYGYTFGSGTRLTVV.